This T cell receptor (beta chain) was sequenced during a study of PD-1 blockade in classical Hodgkin lymphoma. Study-wide results and limits: Nothing has yet pinned down what causes the repertoire differences, possibly disease activity or prior therapy. Partial responders and progressors had significantly lower baseline TCR diversity. Diminished baseline TCR diversity has been reported in newly diagnosed patients relative to healthy donors.

This clone was observed a single time. The antigen is not known. Time point denoted: cycle 4 day 1 (C4D1), after 5 to 7 weeks of nivolumab. Every patient was affected by relapse after autologous stem cell transplantation, while exposure to brentuximab vedotin was not uniform. Germline V gene lookup returns CDR1 MNHNY and CDR2 SVGAGI (reference sequence). With V trimmed by 11 bases and J by 6 bases, 6 bases remained unmatched. This CDR3 comprises 13 residues. Sequencing was performed with immunoSEQ multiplex PCR; in TCRdb, only in-frame clones are kept and a portion is missing. Of roughly 21,000 clones listed, roughly 85% are singletons.

This sequence originates from a human donor with classical Hodgkin lymphoma. The chain is built from TRBV6-6 and TRBJ1-6, with 8 bases matching TRBD1. The input for sequencing was peripheral blood mononuclear cells (PBMCs), taken before the fourth cycle of nivolumab. CDR3 DNA sequence: TGTGCCGCGGGGGACAGGCGTAATTCACCCCTCCACTTT. Its translation is CAAGDRRNSPLHF.